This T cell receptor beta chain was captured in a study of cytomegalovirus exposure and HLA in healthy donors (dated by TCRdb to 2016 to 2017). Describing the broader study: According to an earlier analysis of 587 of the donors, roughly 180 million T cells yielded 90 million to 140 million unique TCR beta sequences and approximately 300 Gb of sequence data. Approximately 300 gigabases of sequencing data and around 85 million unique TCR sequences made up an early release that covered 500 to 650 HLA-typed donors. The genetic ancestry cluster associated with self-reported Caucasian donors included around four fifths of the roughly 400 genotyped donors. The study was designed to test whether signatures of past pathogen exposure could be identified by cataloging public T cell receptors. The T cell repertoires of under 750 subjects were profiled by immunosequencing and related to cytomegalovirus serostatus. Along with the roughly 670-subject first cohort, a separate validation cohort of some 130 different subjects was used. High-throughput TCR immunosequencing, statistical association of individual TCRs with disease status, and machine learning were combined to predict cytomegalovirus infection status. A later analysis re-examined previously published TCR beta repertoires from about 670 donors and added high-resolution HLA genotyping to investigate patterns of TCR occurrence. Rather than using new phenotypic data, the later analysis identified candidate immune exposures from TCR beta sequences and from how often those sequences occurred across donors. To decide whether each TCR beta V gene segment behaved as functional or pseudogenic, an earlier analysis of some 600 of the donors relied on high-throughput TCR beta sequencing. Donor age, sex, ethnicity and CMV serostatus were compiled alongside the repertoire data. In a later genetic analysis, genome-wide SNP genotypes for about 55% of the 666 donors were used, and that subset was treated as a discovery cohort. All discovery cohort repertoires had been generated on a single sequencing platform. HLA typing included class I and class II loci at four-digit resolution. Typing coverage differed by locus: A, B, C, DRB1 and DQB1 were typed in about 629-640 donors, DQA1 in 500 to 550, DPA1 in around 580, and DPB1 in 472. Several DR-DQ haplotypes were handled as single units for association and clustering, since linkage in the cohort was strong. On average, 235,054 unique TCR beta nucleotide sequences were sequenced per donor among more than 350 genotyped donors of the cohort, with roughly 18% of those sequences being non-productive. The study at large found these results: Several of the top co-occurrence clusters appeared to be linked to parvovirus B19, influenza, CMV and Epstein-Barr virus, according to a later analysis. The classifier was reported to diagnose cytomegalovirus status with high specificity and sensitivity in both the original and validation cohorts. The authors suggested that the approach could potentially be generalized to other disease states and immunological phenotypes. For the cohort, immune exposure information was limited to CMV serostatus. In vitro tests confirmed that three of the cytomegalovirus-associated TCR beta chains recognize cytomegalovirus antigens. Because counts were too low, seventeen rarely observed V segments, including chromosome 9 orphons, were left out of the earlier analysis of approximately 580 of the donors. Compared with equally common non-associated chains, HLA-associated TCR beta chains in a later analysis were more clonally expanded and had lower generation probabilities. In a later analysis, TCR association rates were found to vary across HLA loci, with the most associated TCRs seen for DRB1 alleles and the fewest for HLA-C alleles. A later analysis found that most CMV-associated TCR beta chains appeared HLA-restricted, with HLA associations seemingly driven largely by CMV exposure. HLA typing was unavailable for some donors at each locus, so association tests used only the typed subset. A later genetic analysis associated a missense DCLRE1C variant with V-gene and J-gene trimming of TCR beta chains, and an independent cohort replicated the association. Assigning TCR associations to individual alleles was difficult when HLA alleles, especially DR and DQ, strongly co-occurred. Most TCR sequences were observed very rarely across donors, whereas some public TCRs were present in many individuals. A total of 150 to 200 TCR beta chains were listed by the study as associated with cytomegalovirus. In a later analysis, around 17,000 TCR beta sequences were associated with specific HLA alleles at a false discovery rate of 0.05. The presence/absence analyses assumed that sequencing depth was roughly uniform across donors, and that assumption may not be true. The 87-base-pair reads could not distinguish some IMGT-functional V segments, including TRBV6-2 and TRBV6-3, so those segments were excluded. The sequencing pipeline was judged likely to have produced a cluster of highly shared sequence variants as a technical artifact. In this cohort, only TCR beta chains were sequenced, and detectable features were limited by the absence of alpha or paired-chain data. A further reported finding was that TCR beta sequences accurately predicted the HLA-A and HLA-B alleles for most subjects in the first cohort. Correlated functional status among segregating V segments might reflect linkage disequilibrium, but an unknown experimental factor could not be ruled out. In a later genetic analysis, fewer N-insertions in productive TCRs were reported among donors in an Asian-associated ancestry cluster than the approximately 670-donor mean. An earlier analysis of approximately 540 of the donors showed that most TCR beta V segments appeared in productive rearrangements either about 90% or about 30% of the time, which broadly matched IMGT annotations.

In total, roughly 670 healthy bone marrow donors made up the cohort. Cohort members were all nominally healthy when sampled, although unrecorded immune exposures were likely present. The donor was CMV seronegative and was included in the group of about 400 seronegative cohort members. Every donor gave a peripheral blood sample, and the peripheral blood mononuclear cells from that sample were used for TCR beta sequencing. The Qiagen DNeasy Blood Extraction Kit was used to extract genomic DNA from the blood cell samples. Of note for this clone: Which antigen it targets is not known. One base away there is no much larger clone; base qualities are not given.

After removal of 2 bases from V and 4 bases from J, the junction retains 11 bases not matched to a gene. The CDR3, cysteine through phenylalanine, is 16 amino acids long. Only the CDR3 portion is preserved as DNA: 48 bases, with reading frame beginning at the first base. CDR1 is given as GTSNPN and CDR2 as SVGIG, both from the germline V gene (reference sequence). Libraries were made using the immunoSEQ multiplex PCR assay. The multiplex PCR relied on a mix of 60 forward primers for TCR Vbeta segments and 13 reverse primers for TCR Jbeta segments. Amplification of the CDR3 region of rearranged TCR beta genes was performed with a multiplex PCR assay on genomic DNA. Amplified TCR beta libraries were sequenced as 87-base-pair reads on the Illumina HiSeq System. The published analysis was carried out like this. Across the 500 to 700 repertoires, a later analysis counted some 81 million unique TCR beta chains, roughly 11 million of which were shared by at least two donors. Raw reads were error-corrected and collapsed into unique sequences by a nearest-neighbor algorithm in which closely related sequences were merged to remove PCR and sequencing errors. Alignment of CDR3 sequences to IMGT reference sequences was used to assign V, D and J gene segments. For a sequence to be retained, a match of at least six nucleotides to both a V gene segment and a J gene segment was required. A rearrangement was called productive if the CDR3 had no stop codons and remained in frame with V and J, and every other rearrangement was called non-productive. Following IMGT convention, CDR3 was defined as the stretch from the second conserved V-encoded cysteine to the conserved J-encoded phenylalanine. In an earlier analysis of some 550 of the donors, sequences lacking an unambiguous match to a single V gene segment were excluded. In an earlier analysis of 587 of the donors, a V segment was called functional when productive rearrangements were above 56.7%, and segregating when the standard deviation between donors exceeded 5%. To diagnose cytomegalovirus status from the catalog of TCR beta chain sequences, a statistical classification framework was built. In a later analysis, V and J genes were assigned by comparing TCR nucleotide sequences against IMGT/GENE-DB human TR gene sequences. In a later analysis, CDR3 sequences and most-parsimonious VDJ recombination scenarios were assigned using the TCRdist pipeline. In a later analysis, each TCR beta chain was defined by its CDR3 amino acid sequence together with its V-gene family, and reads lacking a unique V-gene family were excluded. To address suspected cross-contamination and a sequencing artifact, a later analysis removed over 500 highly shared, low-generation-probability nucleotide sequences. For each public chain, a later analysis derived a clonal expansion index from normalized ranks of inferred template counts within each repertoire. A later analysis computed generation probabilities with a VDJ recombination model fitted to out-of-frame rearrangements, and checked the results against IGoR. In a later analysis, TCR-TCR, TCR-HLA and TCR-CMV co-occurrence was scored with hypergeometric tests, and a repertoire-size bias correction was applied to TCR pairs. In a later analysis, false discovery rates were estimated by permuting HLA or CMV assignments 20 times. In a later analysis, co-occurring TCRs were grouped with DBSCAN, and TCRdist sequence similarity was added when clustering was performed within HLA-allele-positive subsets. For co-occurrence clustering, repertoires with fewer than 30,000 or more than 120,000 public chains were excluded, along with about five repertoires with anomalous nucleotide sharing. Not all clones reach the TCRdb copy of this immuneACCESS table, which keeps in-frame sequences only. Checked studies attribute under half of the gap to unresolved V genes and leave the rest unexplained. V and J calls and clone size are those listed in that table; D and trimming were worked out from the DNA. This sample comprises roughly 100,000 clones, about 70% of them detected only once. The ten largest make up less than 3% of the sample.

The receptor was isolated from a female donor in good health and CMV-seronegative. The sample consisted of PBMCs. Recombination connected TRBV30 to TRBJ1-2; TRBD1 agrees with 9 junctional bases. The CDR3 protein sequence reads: CAWSRGQGMRSYGYTF. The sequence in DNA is TGTGCCTGGAGTAGAGGACAGGGGATGCGGAGCTATGGCTACACCTTC.